The 22 T cell receptor beta chains below all came from one sample that was sequenced in a study of blood T cell repertoires in COVID-19. Method: immunoSEQ multiplex PCR; TCRdb's copy keeps in-frame clones and lacks some. The data contain 250,000 to 350,000 clones, 90% of them singletons. Source material: peripheral blood. All receptors come from a woman in her fifties or sixties with COVID-19, enrolled during active disease.

The chain joins TRBV5-1 to TRBJ1-5; D is undetermined. The CDR3 contains 15 residues. Looked up from germline, CDR1 is SGHRS and CDR2 is YFSETQ. V was pared by 0 bases and J by 1 base, with 8 bases between. CDR3 protein: CASSLDSYSNQPQHF. The CDR3 nucleotides read TGCGCCAGCAGCTTGGACTCCTACAGCAATCAGCCCCAGCATTTT.

This clone was observed a handful of times. The chain uses TRBV1 and TRBJ2-7; the tabulated D call, TRBD1, remains unverified against the DNA. TRBV1 is a documented pseudogene. The CDR3 runs to 15 residues. Written as DNA, the CDR3 is TGCACCAGCAGCCAAGACCGAACAGGGTCCTACGAGCAGTACTTC. This translates into CTSSQDRTGSYEQYF.

The chain uses TRBV15 and TRBJ2-1; 12 bases are shared with TRBD2. Germline V gene sequence: CDR1 LNHNV, CDR2 YYDKDF (reference sequence). V lost 9 bases and J lost 2; bases outside the gene matches: 11. CDR3 length equals 17 residues. The CDR3 here is CATGRSSGRGTYNEQFF. CDR3 DNA: TGTGCCACGGGACGTTCTAGCGGGAGGGGGACCTACAATGAGCAGTTCTTC. Combining the CDR3 with reference TRBV15 and TRBJ2-1 gives the whole variable domain DAMVIQNPRYQVTQFGKPVTLSCSQTLNHNVMYWYQQKSSQAPKLLFHYYDKDFNNEADTPDNFQSRRPNTSFCFLDIRSPGLGDTAMYLCATGRSSGRGTYNEQFFGPGTRLTVL.

This sequence joins TRBV6-6 and TRBJ1-6; perhaps TRBD1 as D (6 bases). The CDR3 totals 14 residues. Trimming removed 7 bases at V and 7 bases at J, with 14 bases between. From germline, CDR1 is MNHNY and CDR2 SVGAGI (reference sequence). Here the CDR3 reads CASIKQGRNSPLHF. CDR3 bases: TGTGCCAGCATTAAACAGGGAAGGAATTCACCCCTCCACTTT.

J is TRBJ2-7 and V is TRBV19, with 7 nucleotides matching TRBD1. V lost 5 bases, J lost 3 bases, and 7 bases stayed unmatched. In germline, CDR1 is LNHDA, CDR2 SQIVND (reference sequence). The CDR3 spans 14 residues. This chain's CDR3 is CASSPTTGDYEQYF. CDR3 in DNA: TGTGCCAGTAGTCCCACCACAGGGGACTACGAGCAGTACTTC.

There are a few counts of this clone. The rearrangement links TRBV6-5 to TRBJ1-1, with D hard to call. The CDR3 runs 13 residues. V dropped 6 bases and J dropped 0 bases, with 8 bases sitting between them. The germline gives CDR1 MNHEY, CDR2 SVGAGI. This CDR3 reads CASSIQMNTEAFF. DNA of the CDR3: TGTGCCAGCAGCATACAAATGAACACTGAAGCTTTCTTT.

The gene calls are TRBV12-3 or TRBV12-4 and TRBJ1-2; no firm D call. The CDR3 is made up of 12 amino acids. The V end lost 5 bases, the J end lost 4 bases, and 8 bases lay between the germline ends. CDR3 nucleotides: TGTGCCAGCAGTCCGAACGGCTATGGCTACACCTTC. Translated: CASSPNGYGYTF.

The chain couples TRBV20-1 to TRBJ2-1, with 12 bases aligning to TRBD2. The CDR3 runs 16 residues. V lost 3 bases and J lost 7; bases outside the gene matches: 10. Germline lookup yields CDR1 DFQATT and CDR2 SNEGSKA (reference sequence). DNA for the CDR3: TGCAGTGCTAGTAGCCGGACTAGCGGGATTGGGAATGAGCAGTTCTTC. Its translation is CSASSRTSGIGNEQFF.

J is TRBJ2-1 and V is TRBV14, with TRBD2 matching over 9 bases. This CDR3 has 17 amino acids. Germline V CDR1 and CDR2: SGHDN, FVKESK. After removal of 3 bases from V and 9 bases from J, the junction contained 15 bases not matched to a gene. The CDR3 DNA follows: TGTGCCAGCAGCCACTATTTAGCGGGAGACATTTCGGGTGAGCAGTTCTTC. Protein: CASSHYLAGDISGEQFF.

CDR3 amino acids: CASSLVIKERTRTDTQYF. For the CDR3, the DNA is TGTGCCAGCAGCTTGGTCATTAAGGAGCGGACTCGCACAGATACGCAGTATTTT. The rearrangement joins TRBV5-4 to TRBJ2-3; TRBD2 is a possible D gene (5 bases). V gave up 0 bases and J gave up 1 base, with 18 bases separating them. CDR3 length: 18 residues. Germline CDR1 and CDR2: SGHNT and YYREEE (reference sequence).

V and J are TRBV6-5 and TRBJ2-2, with D unresolved. Germline V lookup: CDR1 MNHEY, CDR2 SVGAGI. Trimming removed 6 bases at V and 2 bases at J, with 7 bases between. The CDR3 spans 13 residues. CDR3 DNA sequence: TGTGCCAGCAGGGAGTACAACACCGGGGAGCTGTTTTTT. It codes for CASREYNTGELFF.

This clone occurred once. This rearrangement joins TRBV10-3 to TRBJ2-7; D is undetermined. The V gene lost 3 bases and the J gene lost 0 bases, with 15 bases spanning the gap. The CDR3 totals 16 residues. In germline, CDR1 is ENHRY, CDR2 SYGVKD. The CDR3 loop is CAISDVTDLSSYEQYF. As DNA, the CDR3 is TGTGCCATCAGTGATGTAACCGATCTAAGCTCCTACGAGCAGTACTTC.

The chain has TRBV27 and TRBJ1-6, with 9 bases that match TRBD1. In germline, CDR1 is MNHEY, CDR2 SMNVEV (reference sequence). CDR3 size: 15 residues. Trimming removed 7 bases from V and 3 bases from J; junction bases left unmatched: 4. The CDR3 spells CASTRQGGYNSPLHF. As DNA, the CDR3 is TGTGCCAGCACAAGACAGGGGGGCTATAATTCACCCCTCCACTTT.

The chain links TRBV5-1 to TRBJ2-2; the D is unclear. The CDR3 sequence is 13 residues long. V dropped 7 bases and J dropped 2 bases, with 9 bases sitting between them. Germline loops: CDR1 SGHRS, CDR2 YFSETQ. CDR3 bases: TGCGCCAGCCGTTGGGCCAACACCGGGGAGCTGTTTTTT. This encodes CASRWANTGELFF.

The V gene is TRBV9, the J gene TRBJ1-2; TRBD1 might be the D (6 bases). Germline values: CDR1 SGDLS, CDR2 YYNGEE. This CDR3 region has 15 residues. Trimming took off 3 bases at V and 4 bases at J, with 16 bases between the two ends. CDR3 DNA sequence: TGTGCCAGCAGCGCGGGGGGGGCAGACGGCTATGGCTACACCTTC. Residues: CASSAGGADGYGYTF.

The chain carries TRBV3-1 (or the pseudogene TRBV3-2) and TRBJ2-3; 12 positions match TRBD2. J was trimmed by 2 bases and V by 4 bases; bases with no gene match: 4. The CDR3 runs to 16 residues. Looked up from germline, CDR1 is LGHDT and CDR2 is YNNKEL (reference sequence). CDR3 region: CASSRRTSGTTDTQYF. The CDR3 DNA reads TGTGCCAGCAGCCGTCGGACTAGCGGGACCACAGATACGCAGTATTTT.

This clone was found once. The V call is TRBV7-6, the J call TRBJ2-1; 7 positions match TRBD2. V dropped 4 bases and J dropped 2; count of bases not matched to a gene: 5. The CDR3 has 15 residues. CDR1 is SGHVS, CDR2 FNYEAQ, per germline. CDR3: CASSSTAGTYNEQFF. Written as DNA, the CDR3 is TGTGCCAGCAGCTCCACAGCGGGAACCTACAATGAGCAGTTCTTC.

V and J are TRBV5-8 and TRBJ1-5; no clear D. V gave up 0 bases and J gave up 4 bases, with 11 bases separating them. This CDR3 contains 15 residues. The V gene's germline CDR1 is SGHTS and CDR2 YDEGEE. CDR3 nucleotide sequence: TGTGCCAGCAGCTTGGGCACCCTAACGAATCAGCCCCAGCATTTT. It yields the protein CASSLGTLTNQPQHF.

This clone was picked up one time. The rearrangement links TRBV7-9 to TRBJ1-1, with 12 bases identical to TRBD1. Germline V lookup: CDR1 SEHNR, CDR2 FQNEAQ (reference sequence). Trimming cost V 4 bases and J 5 bases; bases outside gene matches: 11. The CDR3 is made up of 17 amino acids. In nucleotides, the CDR3 is TGTGCCAGCAGCTCAGGGATGGGACAGGGGGCGCGGACTGAAGCTTTCTTT. Translating gives CASSSGMGQGARTEAFF.

The chain employs TRBV6-5 and TRBJ1-5; no clear D. V was pared by 0 bases and J by 2 bases, with 8 bases between. The CDR3 is 15 amino acids. The germline CDR1 and CDR2 sequences are MNHEY and SVGAGI. The DNA of the CDR3 is TGTGCCAGCAGTTACTCGCCACGGGGCAATCAGCCCCAGCATTTT. It codes for CASSYSPRGNQPQHF.

The chain uses TRBV6-5 and TRBJ2-7; 7 bases align to TRBD1. The CDR3 contains 16 residues. V lost 4 bases and J lost 5; bases outside the gene matches: 14. Germline lookup yields CDR1 MNHEY and CDR2 SVGAGI. The CDR3 is CASSWTGRLPGDEQYF. CDR3 coding DNA: TGTGCCAGCAGTTGGACAGGTCGCCTCCCCGGCGACGAGCAGTACTTC.

The genes are TRBV6-1 and TRBJ1-5; unclear D gene. Trimming left V 2 bases short and J 6 bases short, with 11 bases between. This CDR3 has 14 residues. Per germline, CDR1 MNHNS and CDR2 SASEGT. The CDR3 nucleotides are TGTGCCAGCAGTGAAAGCCCGGGAACTCAGCCCCAGCATTTT. This encodes CASSESPGTQPQHF.